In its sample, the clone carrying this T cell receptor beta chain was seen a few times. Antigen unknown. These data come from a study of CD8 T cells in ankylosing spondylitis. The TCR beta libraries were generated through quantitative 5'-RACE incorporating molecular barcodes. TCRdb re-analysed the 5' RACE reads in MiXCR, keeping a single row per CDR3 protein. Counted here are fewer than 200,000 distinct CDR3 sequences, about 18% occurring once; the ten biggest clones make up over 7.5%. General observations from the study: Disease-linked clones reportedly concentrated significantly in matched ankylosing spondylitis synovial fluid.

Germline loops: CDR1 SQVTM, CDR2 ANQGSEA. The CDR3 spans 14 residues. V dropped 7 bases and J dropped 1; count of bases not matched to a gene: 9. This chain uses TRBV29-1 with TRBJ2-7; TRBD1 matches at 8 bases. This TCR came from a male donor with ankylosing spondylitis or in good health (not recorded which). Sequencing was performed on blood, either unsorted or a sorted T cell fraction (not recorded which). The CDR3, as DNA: TGCAGCGCAGGGAGTGGACAGGGTTCCTACGAGCAGTACTTC. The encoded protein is CSAGSGQGSYEQYF.